This T cell receptor beta chain came from a study of cytomegalovirus exposure and HLA in healthy donors. Comment on this clone: Its ends do not fully match the called genes, so a read error is possible.

PCR primers comprised 60 Vbeta and 13 Jbeta primers. TCRdb's table, derived via immunoSEQ multiplex PCR, lists solely in-frame clones and lacks some. The data show approximately 30,000 clones, and the top ten clones hold about 3%. The CDR3 extends over 15 amino acids. From germline, CDR1 is MNHEY and CDR2 SMNVEV (reference sequence). The sample taken for sequencing was PBMCs. The rearrangement joins TRBV27 to TRBJ2-1; weak D call: TRBD2 (5 bases). The receptor was isolated from a woman aged 40 to 55 in good health and CMV-seropositive. CDR3: CASSPRGSSDNEQFF. DNA for the CDR3: TGTGCCAGCAGCCCACGGGGAAGCTCCGACAATGAGCAGTTCTTC.